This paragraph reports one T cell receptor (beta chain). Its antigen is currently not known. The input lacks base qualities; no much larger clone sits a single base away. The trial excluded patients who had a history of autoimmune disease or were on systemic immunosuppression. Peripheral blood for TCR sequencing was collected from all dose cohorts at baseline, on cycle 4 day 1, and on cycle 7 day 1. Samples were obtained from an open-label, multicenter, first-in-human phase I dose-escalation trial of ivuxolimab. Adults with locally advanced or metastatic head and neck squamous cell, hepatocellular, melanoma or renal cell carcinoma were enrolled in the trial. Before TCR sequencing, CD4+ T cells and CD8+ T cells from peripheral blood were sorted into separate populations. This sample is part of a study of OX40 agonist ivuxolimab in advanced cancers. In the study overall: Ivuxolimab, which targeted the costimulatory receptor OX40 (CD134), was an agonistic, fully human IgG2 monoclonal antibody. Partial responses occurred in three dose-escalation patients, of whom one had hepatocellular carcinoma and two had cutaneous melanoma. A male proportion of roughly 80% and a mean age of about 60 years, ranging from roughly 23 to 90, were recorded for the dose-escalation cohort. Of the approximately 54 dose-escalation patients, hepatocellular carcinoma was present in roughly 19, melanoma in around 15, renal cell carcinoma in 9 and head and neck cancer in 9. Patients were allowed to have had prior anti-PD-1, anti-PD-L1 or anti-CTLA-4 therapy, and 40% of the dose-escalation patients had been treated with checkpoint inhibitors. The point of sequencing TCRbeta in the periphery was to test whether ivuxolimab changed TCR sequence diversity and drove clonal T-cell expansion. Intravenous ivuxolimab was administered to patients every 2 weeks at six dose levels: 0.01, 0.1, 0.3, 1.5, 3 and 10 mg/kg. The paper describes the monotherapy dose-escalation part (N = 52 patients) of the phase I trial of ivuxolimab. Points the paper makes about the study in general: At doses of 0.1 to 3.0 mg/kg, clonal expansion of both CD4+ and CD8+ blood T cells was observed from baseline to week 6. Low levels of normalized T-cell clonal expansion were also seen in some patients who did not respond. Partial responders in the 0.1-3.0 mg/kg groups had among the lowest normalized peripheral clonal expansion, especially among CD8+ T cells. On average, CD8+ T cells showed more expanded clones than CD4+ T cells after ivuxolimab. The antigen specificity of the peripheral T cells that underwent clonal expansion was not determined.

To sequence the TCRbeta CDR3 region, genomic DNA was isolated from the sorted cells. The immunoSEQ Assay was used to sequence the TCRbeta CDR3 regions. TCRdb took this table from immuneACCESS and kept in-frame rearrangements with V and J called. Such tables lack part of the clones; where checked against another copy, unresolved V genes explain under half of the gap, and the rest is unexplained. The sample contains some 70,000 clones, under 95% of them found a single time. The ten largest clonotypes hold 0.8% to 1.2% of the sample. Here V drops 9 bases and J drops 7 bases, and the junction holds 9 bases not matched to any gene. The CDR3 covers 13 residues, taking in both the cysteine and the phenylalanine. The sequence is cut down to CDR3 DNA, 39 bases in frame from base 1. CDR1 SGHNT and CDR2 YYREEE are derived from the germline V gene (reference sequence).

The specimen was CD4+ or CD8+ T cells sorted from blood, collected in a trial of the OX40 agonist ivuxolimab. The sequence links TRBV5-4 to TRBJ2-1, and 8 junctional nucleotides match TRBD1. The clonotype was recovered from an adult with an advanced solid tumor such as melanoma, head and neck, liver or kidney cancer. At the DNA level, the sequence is TGTGCCACCCCGGGACAGGCCCCAAATGAGCAGTTCTTC. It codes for CATPGQAPNEQFF.